The rows below give T cell receptor beta chains drawn from one sample of a study of radiotherapy plus CTLA-4 blockade in lung cancer. Using immunoSEQ multiplex PCR, the repertoire was profiled, and TCRdb retains in-frame clones only, with some absent. The top ten hold approximately 15% of the sample, which has around 71,000 clones, less than 85% seen once. Source: peripheral blood, taken from a patient treated with radiotherapy plus ipilimumab. All receptors derive from a human donor with non-small cell lung cancer whose response to radiotherapy plus ipilimumab could not be evaluated. Some clones in this sample may be carry-over from other donors' samples. CDR3s include the opening cysteine and the closing phenylalanine or tryptophan. D genes are given only for firm matches. A clone size is listed for some rows: how often the clone was seen (once, few, many), or a class if it is expanded.

d_call	v_call	clone_size	j_call	cdr3_aa	cdr3_nt
TRBD1	TRBV4-2	once	TRBJ2-7	CASSPGQGDYEQYF	TGTGCCAGCAGCCCGGGACAGGGGGATTACGAGCAGTACTTC
NA	TRBV7-9	NA	TRBJ2-7	CASSLGAYEQYF	TGTGCCAGCAGCTTAGGCGCGTACGAGCAGTACTTC
NA	TRBV5-8	NA	TRBJ1-5	CASRRFNQPQHF	TGTGCCAGCAGGAGATTCAATCAGCCCCAGCATTTT
NA	TRBV27	NA	TRBJ1-6	CASSSAPTGHYYNSPLHF	TGTGCCAGCAGTTCGGCCCCTACGGGACACTATTATAATTCACCCCTCCACTTT
TRBD2	TRBV7-9	NA	TRBJ2-1	CASRPGLAYSEQFF	TGTGCCAGCAGGCCGGGACTAGCTTACAGTGAGCAGTTCTTC
NA	TRBV28	medium-sized	TRBJ2-2	CASNPTTGSTGELFF	TGTGCCAGCAACCCTACAACAGGAAGCACCGGGGAGCTGTTTTTT
TRBD1	TRBV7-3	NA	TRBJ2-7	CASSSWTGERSYEQYF	TGTGCCAGCAGCTCCTGGACAGGGGAAAGGTCCTACGAGCAGTACTTC
TRBD1	TRBV4-2	NA	TRBJ1-1	CASSQDRTRVTGGPEAFF	TGTGCCAGCAGCCAAGATCGGACAAGGGTGACAGGGGGCCCTGAAGCTTTCTTT
TRBD1	TRBV2	few	TRBJ2-3	CASSEVETGYSDTQYF	TGTGCCAGCAGTGAGGTGGAGACAGGGTATTCAGATACGCAGTATTTT
NA	TRBV7-2	NA	TRBJ2-1	CASSLAQAEFGYEQFF	TGTGCCAGCAGCTTAGCGCAGGCTGAGTTTGGGTATGAGCAGTTCTTC
NA	TRBV2	NA	TRBJ2-2	CASVGQGNTGELFF	TGTGCCAGCGTAGGGCAGGGGAACACCGGGGAGCTGTTTTTT
NA	TRBV7-7	few	TRBJ1-2	CASSIRVGPHNYGYTF	TGTGCTAGCAGTATACGGGTGGGGCCCCATAACTATGGCTACACCTTC
TRBD1	TRBV7-3	few	TRBJ1-1	CASSTRQGGNTEAFF	TGTGCCAGCAGCACCAGACAGGGAGGGAACACTGAAGCTTTCTTT
NA	TRBV5-4	NA	TRBJ1-5	CASSLDQGQGNQPQHF	TGTGCCAGCAGCTTGGATCAGGGGCAGGGCAATCAGCCCCAGCATTTT
TRBD1	TRBV5-1	NA	TRBJ1-1	CASSHHLRQGGKNTEAFF	TGCGCCAGCAGCCACCACCTTAGACAGGGGGGGAAGAACACTGAAGCTTTCTTT
TRBD1	TRBV5-1	NA	TRBJ1-2	CASSSLYPGQSGYTF	TGCGCCAGCAGCTCCCTCTACCCGGGACAGTCAGGCTACACCTTC
TRBD1	TRBV4-1	few	TRBJ1-3	CASRDRAGTIYF	TGCGCCAGCAGGGACAGGGCAGGCACCATATATTTT
NA	TRBV4-1	NA	TRBJ1-2	CASSQTLAPPRRATGNYGYTF	TGCGCCAGCAGCCAAACCCTCGCCCCTCCTAGAAGGGCAACAGGGAACTATGGCTACACCTTC
TRBD1	TRBV7-9	NA	TRBJ1-4	CASNRGVNEKLFF	TGTGCCAGCAACAGGGGGGTTAATGAAAAACTGTTTTTT
NA	TRBV5-1	few	TRBJ1-4	CASSPGTTNEKLFF	TGCGCCAGCAGCCCGGGGACAACTAATGAAAAACTGTTTTTT
NA	TRBV4-1	once	TRBJ1-6	CASSQDGQGAGNSPLHF	TGCGCCAGCAGCCAAGATGGCCAGGGCGCTGGAAATTCACCCCTCCACTTT
NA	TRBV11-2	NA	TRBJ2-7	CASSLDLGTYEQYF	TGTGCCAGCAGCTTAGATCTCGGGACCTACGAGCAGTACTTC
TRBD1	TRBV14	NA	TRBJ1-2	CASSPRGPANYGYTF	TGTGCCAGCAGCCCCAGGGGGCCAGCTAACTATGGCTACACCTTC
TRBD1	TRBV5-1	NA	TRBJ2-7	CASSEQGSYEQYF	TGCGCCAGCAGCGAACAGGGGAGCTACGAGCAGTACTTC
NA	TRBV21-1	NA	TRBJ1-1	CASSTHQGNTEAFF	TGTGCCAGCAGCACCCACCAGGGAAACACTGAAGCTTTCTTT
NA	TRBV6-5	NA	TRBJ1-1	CASSYSPRGTEAFF	TGTGCCAGCAGTTACTCCCCCCGAGGGACTGAAGCTTTCTTT
NA	TRBV19	once	TRBJ1-2	CASSMGGPYGYTF	TGTGCCAGTAGTATGGGGGGTCCTTATGGCTACACCTTC
NA	TRBV28	NA	TRBJ2-7	CASSFRQGKVYEQYF	TGTGCCAGCAGTTTCCGCCAGGGTAAAGTTTACGAGCAGTACTTC
NA	TRBV19	NA	TRBJ2-3	CASSIVGRSTDTQYF	TGTGCCAGTAGTATCGTGGGCAGGAGCACAGATACGCAGTATTTT
NA	TRBV6-6	NA	TRBJ1-4	CASREFGTNEKLFF	TGTGCCAGCAGGGAGTTTGGGACTAATGAAAAACTGTTTTTT
NA	TRBV27	NA	TRBJ2-3	CASSAPGQPSTDTQYF	TGTGCCAGCAGTGCGCCGGGACAACCTAGCACAGATACGCAGTATTTT
TRBD1	TRBV5-4	NA	TRBJ2-7	CASSGIGTGSVEQYF	TGTGCCAGCAGCGGGATTGGGACAGGGTCTGTCGAGCAGTACTTC
NA	TRBV7-2	NA	TRBJ1-2	CASSLVWQGNGYTF	TGTGCCAGCAGCTTAGTTTGGCAGGGCAATGGCTACACCTTC
NA	TRBV5-1	NA	TRBJ1-5	CASSLGAGNQPQHF	TGCGCCAGCAGCTTAGGGGCAGGCAATCAGCCCCAGCATTTT
TRBD2	TRBV7-6	NA	TRBJ2-2	CASSPLAVAGGFTGELFF	TGTGCCAGCAGCCCCCTTGCCGTGGCGGGGGGGTTCACCGGGGAGCTGTTTTTT
TRBD2	TRBV4-1	NA	TRBJ2-5	CASSQDRNSGGGETQYF	TGCGCCAGCAGCCAAGATCGCAATAGCGGGGGCGGGGAGACCCAGTACTTC
TRBD1	TRBV2	NA	TRBJ1-1	CASSVTPATGRATEAFF	TGTGCCAGCAGTGTTACCCCCGCGACAGGGAGAGCCACTGAAGCTTTCTTT